This record covers a single T cell receptor (beta chain). What it recognizes is unknown. V was clipped by 2 bases and J by 5 bases, with 13 bases between them. CDR1 SGHNT and CDR2 YENEEA come from the germline V gene. The CDR3 covers 14 residues. The source of the sample is a study of identical twins. TCRdb itself ran the 5' RACE reads through MiXCR, one entry per CDR3 protein. Among under 800,000 distinct CDR3 sequences listed, 21% were seen once. General observations from the study: While abundant cord blood beta clonotypes carried fewer insertions, memory repertoires showed no such pattern.

This same sample was also taken into another study, of T cells expressing NK-cell markers. That report notes: Among CD8+ T cells from five or six donors, dominant NKG2C+ clonotypes accounted for about 1.0-7.0%.

Sequencing was carried out using PBMCs. V usage is TRBV11-3 and J usage is TRBJ2-7; no clear D gene. This receptor was identified in a woman aged 18-35 years in good health. The CDR3 protein is CASSLRHGYDEQYF. CDR3 nucleotide sequence: TGTGCCAGCAGCTTACGACACGGGTACGACGAGCAGTACTTC.